This T cell receptor (beta chain) was sequenced during a study of cytomegalovirus exposure and HLA in healthy donors. The overall study: The approximately 120 validation repertoires were produced on the same platform as the 650 or so repertoires of the first cohort. This was reported in a later analysis.

Broader study findings: Accounts indicate the classifier identified cytomegalovirus status with strong specificity and sensitivity. Rarity held for most TCR sequences, but there were some public TCRs that occurred in many donors.

Trimming took 7 bases from V and 4 from J; bases not matched to a gene: 13. There are 17 residues in the CDR3. In germline, CDR1 is SNHLY, CDR2 FYNNEI. As regards this clone: Its antigen is not identified.

Profiled with immunoSEQ multiplex PCR; TCRdb holds only in-frame clones, not every one. This repertoire shows hundreds of thousands of clones, around 86% found once; its top ten account for roughly 0.75%. Specimen: PBMCs. This receptor was identified in a woman aged 18-29 years in good health and CMV-seronegative. This chain links TRBV2 with TRBJ2-1; 10 nucleotides line up with TRBD2. The CDR3 protein is CASTQALAGDGYNEQFF. CDR3 DNA sequence: TGTGCCAGCACCCAAGCCCTAGCGGGAGACGGGTACAATGAGCAGTTCTTC.